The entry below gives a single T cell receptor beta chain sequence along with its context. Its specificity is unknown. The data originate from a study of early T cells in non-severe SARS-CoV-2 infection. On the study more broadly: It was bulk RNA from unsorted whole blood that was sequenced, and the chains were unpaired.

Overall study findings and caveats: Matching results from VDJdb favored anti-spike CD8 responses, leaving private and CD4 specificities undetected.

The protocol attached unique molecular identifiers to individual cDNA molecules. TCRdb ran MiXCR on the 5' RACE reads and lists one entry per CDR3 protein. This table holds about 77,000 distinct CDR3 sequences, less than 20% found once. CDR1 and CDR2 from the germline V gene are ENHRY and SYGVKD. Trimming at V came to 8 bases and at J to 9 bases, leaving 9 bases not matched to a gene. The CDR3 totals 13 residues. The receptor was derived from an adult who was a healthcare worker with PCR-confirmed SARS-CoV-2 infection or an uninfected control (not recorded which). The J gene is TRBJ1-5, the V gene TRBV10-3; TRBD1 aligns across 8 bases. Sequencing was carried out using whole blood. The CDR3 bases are TGTGCCATCCGGACAGGGCGGCTTGGGCCCCAGCATTTT. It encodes CAIRTGRLGPQHF.